This passage covers 2 T cell receptor delta chains from one sample sequenced in a study of gamma-delta chains in newborns, infants, children. TCRdb reanalyzed the reads using CATT. The sample holds approximately 12,000 delta-chain clones, approximately 9% seen once. Sequencing was done on a sample of blood. These receptors were collected from a child who was a newborn, infant or young child, either healthy, febrile or measles-vaccinated (not recorded which).

This clone has only a few counts. This chain's CDR3 is CACDILGAPTDKLIF. The CDR3 DNA is TGTGCCTGTGACATACTGGGGGCTCCCACCGATAAACTCATCTTT. The J gene is TRDJ1, the V gene TRDV2, with 8 bases aligning to TRDD3. With V trimmed by 2 bases and J by 1 base, 5 bases remained unmatched. The germline CDR1 and CDR2 sequences are GEAIGNYY and EKD. CDR3 size: 15 residues.

This chain joins TRDV2 and TRDJ1, with 10 bases matching TRDD3. This CDR3 has 18 amino acids. Germline loops: CDR1 GEAIGNYY, CDR2 EKD. Unmatched junction bases numbered 9, after V lost 0 bases and J lost 0 bases. The CDR3, as DNA: TGTGCCTGTGACACCGTCAGTACTGGGGGATCCGACACCGATAAACTCATCTTT. It translates to CACDTVSTGGSDTDKLIF.